The T cell receptor beta chain described here comes from a study of a mutant IDH1 vaccine in newly diagnosed glioma. Study-wide context: Every participant had undergone radiotherapy, temozolomide, or both before, and most underwent both. Study-wide results and limits: Changes in top peripheral clonotypes did not appear linked to pseudoprogression.

Regarding time point: week 23, last vaccination. In the vaccine, a single dose held 300 ug of the mutant IDH1 20-mer peptide, along with topical imiquimod. In every donor, the tumor was a new WHO grade 3 or 4 IDH1-mutant, ATRX-lost astrocytoma. Using immunoSEQ multiplex PCR, the repertoire was profiled, and TCRdb retains in-frame clones only, with some absent. The sample includes about 72,000 clones, 75% to 90% of them seen just once. The CDR3 runs to 14 residues. Germline assignment: CDR1 GTSNPN and CDR2 SVGIG (reference sequence). V was clipped by 6 bases and J by 0 bases, with 9 bases between them. About this clone itself: The antigen is not known.

The chain uses TRBV30 and TRBJ2-6, with no clear D. Sequencing used PBMCs, obtained from a glioma patient whose treatment included an IDH1 peptide vaccine. This receptor was taken from a young man with glioma. As DNA, the CDR3 is TGTGCCTGCATCCTGTACTCTGGGGCCAACGTCCTGACTTTC. Amino acids: CACILYSGANVLTF.